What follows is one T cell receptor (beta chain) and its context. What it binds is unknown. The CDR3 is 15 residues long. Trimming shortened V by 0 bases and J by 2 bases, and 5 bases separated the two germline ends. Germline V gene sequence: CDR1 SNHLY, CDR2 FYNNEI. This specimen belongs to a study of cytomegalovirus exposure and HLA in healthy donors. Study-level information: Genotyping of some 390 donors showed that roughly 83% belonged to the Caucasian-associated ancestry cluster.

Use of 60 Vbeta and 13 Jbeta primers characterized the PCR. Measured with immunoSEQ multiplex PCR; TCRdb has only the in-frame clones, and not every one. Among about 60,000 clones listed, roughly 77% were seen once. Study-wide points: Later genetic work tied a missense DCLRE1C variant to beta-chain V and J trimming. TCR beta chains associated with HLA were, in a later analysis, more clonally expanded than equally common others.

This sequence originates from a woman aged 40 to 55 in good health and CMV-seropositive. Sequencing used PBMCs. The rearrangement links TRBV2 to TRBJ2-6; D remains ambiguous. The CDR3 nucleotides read TGTGCCAGCAGTGAAGCGCGGCCTGGGGCCAACGTCCTGACTTTC. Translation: CASSEARPGANVLTF.